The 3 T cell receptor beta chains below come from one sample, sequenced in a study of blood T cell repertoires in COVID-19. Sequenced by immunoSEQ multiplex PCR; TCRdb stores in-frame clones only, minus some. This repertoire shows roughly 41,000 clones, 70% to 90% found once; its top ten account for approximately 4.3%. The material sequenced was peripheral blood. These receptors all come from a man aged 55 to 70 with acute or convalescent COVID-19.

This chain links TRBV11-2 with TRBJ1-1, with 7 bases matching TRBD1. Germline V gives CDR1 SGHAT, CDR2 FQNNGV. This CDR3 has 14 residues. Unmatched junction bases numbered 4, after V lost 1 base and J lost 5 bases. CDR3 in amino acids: CASSLAEGATEAFF. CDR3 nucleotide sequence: TGTGCCAGCAGCTTAGCAGAGGGGGCGACTGAAGCTTTCTTT.

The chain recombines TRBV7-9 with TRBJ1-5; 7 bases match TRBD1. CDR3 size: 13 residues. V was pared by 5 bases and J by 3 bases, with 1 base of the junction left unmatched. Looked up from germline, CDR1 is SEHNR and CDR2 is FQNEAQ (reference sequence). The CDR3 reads CASSGQVNQPQHF. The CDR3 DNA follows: TGTGCCAGCAGCGGACAGGTCAATCAGCCCCAGCATTTT.

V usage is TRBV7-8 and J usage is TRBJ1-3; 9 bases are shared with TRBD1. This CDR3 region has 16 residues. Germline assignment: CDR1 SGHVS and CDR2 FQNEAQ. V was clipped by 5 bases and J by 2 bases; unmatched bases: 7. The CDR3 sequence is CASSVGQGMAGNTIYF. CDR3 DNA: TGTGCCAGCAGCGTCGGACAGGGGATGGCTGGAAACACCATATATTTT.